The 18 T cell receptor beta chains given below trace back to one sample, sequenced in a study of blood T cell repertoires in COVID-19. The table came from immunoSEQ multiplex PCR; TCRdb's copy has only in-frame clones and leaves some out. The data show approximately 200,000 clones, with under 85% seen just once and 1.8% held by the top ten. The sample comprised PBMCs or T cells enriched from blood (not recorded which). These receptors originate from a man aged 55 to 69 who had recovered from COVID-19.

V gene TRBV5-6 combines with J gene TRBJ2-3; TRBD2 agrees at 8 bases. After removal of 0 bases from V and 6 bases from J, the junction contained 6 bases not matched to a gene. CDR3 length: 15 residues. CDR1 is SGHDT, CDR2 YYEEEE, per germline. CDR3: CASSLVLSGVDTQYF. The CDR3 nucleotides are TGTGCCAGCAGCTTGGTTCTTAGCGGGGTTGATACGCAGTATTTT.

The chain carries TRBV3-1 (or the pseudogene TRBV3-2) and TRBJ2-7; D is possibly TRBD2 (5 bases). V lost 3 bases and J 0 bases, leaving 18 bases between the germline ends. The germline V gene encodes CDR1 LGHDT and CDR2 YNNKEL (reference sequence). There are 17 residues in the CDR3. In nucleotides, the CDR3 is TGTGCCAGCAGCCAGATCCGGGGAAGGTCGAGCTCCTACGAGCAGTACTTC. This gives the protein CASSQIRGRSSSYEQYF.

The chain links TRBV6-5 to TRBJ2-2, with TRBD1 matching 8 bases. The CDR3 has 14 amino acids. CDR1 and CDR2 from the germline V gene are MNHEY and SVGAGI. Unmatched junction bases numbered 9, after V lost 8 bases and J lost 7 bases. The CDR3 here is CASYGQGTFGELFF. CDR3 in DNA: TGTGCCAGCTACGGACAGGGAACGTTCGGGGAGCTGTTTTTT.

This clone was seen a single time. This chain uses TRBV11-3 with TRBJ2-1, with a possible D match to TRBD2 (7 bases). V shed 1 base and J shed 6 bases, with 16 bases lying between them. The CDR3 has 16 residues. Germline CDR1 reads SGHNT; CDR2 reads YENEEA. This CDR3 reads CASSLGSGGLANEQFF. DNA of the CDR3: TGTGCCAGCAGCTTAGGGTCGGGGGGCCTTGCCAATGAGCAGTTCTTC.

In DNA, the CDR3 is TGTGCCAGCTCACAATCGGGACAGGCGAACACCGGGGAGCTGTTTTTT. It yields the protein CASSQSGQANTGELFF. The rearrangement uses TRBV18 and TRBJ2-2; 8 positions match TRBD1. From germline, CDR1 is KGHSH and CDR2 LQKENI. Losses at the gene ends were 4 bases for V and 0 bases for J; bases not matched to a gene: 4. CDR3 length: 16 amino acids.

CDR3 coding DNA: TGTGCCAGCAGTTACCCGGTGAACACTGAAGCTTTCTTT. Residues: CASSYPVNTEAFF. The chain joins TRBV6-2 or TRBV6-3 to TRBJ1-1, with unresolved D. V shed 2 bases and J shed 0 bases, with 4 bases lying between them. CDR1 is MNHEY, CDR2 SVGEGT, per germline. The CDR3 has 13 amino acids.

CDR3 DNA sequence: TGTGCCTGGGGAAAGGACTTCTCTGGAAACACCATATATTTT. Its translation is CAWGKDFSGNTIYF. The V gene is TRBV30, the J gene TRBJ1-3; D ambiguous. The CDR3 covers 14 residues. The germline V gene has CDR1 GTSNPN and CDR2 SVGIG (reference sequence). Trimming cost V 5 bases and J 0 bases, with 11 bases left between them.

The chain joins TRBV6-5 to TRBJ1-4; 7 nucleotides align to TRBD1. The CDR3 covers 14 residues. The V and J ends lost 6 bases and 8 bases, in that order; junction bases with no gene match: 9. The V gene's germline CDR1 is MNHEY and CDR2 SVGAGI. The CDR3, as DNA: TGTGCCAGCAGGACAGGGCCACCGAGGGAAAAACTGTTTTTT. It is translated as CASRTGPPREKLFF.

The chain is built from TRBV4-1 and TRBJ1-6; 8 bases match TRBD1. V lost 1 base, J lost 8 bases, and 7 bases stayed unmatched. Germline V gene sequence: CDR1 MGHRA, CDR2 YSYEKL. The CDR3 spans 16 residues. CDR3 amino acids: CASSQGLTGVYSPLHF. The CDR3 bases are TGCGCCAGCAGCCAAGGCCTGACAGGGGTGTATTCACCCCTCCACTTT.

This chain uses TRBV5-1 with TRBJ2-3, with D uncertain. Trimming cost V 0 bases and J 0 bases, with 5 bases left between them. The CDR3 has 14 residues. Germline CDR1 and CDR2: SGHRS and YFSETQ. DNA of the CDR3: TGCGCCAGCAGCTTGGTTGGCAGCACAGATACGCAGTATTTT. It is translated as CASSLVGSTDTQYF.

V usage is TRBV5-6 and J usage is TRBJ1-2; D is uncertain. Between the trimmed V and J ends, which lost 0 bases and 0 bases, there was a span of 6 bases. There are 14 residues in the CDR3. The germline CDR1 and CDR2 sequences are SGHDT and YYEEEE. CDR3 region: CASSLARSNYGYTF. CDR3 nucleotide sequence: TGTGCCAGCAGCTTGGCCAGATCTAACTATGGCTACACCTTC. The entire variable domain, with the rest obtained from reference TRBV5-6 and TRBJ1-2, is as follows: DAGVTQSPTHLIKTRGQQVTLRCSPKSGHDTVSWYQQALGQGPQFIFQYYEEEERQRGNFPDRFSGHQFPNYSSELNVNALLLGDSALYLCASSLARSNYGYTFGSGTRLTVV.

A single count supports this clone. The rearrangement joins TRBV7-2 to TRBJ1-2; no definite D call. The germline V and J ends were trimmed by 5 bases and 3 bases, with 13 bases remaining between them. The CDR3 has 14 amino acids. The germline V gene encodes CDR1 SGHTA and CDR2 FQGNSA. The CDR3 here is CASSPTPHDYGYTF. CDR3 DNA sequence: TGTGCCAGCAGCCCTACCCCCCACGACTATGGCTACACCTTC.

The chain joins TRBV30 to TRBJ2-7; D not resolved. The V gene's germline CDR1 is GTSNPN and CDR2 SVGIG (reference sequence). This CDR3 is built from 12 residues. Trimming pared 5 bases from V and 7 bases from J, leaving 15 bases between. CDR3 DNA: TGTGCCTGGGGTACCCTCCGTAGTGAGCAGTACTTC. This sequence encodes CAWGTLRSEQYF.

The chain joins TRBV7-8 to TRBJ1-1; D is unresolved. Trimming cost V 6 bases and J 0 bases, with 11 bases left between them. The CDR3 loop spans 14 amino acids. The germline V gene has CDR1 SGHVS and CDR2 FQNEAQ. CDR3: CASSKQRMNTEAFF. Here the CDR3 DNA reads TGTGCCAGCAGTAAACAGAGAATGAACACTGAAGCTTTCTTT.

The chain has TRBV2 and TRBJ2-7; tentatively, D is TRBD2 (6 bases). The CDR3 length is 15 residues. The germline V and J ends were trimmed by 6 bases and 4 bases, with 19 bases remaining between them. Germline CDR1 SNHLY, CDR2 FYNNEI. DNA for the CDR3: TGTGCCAGCAGGGCGCGGGCAGGAGGGGAATACGAGCAGTACTTC. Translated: CASRARAGGEYEQYF.

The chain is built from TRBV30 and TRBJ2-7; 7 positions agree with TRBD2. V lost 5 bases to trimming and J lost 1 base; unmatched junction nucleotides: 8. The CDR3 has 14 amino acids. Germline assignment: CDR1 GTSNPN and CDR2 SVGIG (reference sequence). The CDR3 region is CAWARPGGSYEQYF. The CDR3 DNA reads TGTGCCTGGGCGAGGCCGGGGGGATCCTACGAGCAGTACTTC.

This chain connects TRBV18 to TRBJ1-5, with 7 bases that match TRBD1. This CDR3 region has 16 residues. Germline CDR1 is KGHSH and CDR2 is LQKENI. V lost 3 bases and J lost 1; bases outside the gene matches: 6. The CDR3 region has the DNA TGTGCCAGCTCACCGGGACAGCCCTTGAGCAATCAGCCCCAGCATTTT. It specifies CASSPGQPLSNQPQHF.

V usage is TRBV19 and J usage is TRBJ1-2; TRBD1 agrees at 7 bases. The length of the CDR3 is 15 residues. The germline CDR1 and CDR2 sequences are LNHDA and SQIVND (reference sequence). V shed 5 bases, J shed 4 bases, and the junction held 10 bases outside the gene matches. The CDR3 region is CASSSNRQGFYGYTF. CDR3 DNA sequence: TGTGCCAGTAGTTCCAACCGACAGGGTTTCTATGGCTACACCTTC. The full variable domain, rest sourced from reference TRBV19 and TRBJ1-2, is DGGITQSPKYLFRKEGQNVTLSCEQNLNHDAMYWYRQDPGQGLRLIYYSQIVNDFQKGDIAEGYSVSREKKESFPLTVTSAQKNPTAFYLCASSSNRQGFYGYTFGSGTRLTVV.